The clone carrying this T cell receptor beta chain was seen more than once but under ten times. Per the original data handling: Researchers report that nucleated cell counts were estimated from reference gene primer amplification. Some clones are missing from TCRdb's copy, which holds only in-frame ones; the method was immunoSEQ multiplex PCR. Clonal size and the V and J genes are those of that table, whereas D and trimming came from the DNA. The data hold some 160,000 clones, with approximately 80% observed a single time. Germline lookup yields CDR1 SEHNR and CDR2 FQNEAQ (reference sequence). The V and J ends lost 2 bases and 5 bases respectively, with 7 bases between them. This CDR3 has 12 amino acids. The data were taken from a study of blood T cell repertoires in COVID-19. Study summary: There were acute and convalescent COVID-19 samples, and they came from the United States, Italy and Spain. Nucleic acid was either cDNA or gDNA, and it came from T cells, B-cell-depleted T cells, or PBMCs.

This receptor was taken from a human donor in a cohort sampled during active COVID-19. This rearrangement joins TRBV7-9 to TRBJ2-7; no clear D gene. Sequencing used peripheral blood. CDR3 residues: CASSLSQNEQYF. The CDR3 DNA reads as TGTGCCAGCAGCTTATCCCAGAACGAGCAGTACTTC. Full variable domain (remainder filled in from reference TRBV7-9 and TRBJ2-7): DTGVSQNPRHKITKRGQNVTFRCDPISEHNRLYWYRQTLGQGPEFLTYFQNEAQLEKSRLLSDRFSAERPKGSFSTLEIQRTEQGDSAMYLCASSLSQNEQYFGPGTRLTVT.